The 20 T cell receptor beta chains listed next were all sequenced from one sample in a study of siplizumab effects on memory and regulatory T cells. Sequencing used immunoSEQ multiplex PCR; TCRdb keeps in-frame clones, though not all of them. The repertoire includes approximately 100,000 clones, about 94% of them detected once, and around 1.5% sits in the top ten. The sequencing input was non-Treg CD4+ T cells sorted from blood. The receptors here all came from a human donor in good health.

The chain has TRBV27 and TRBJ2-7; 8 positions match TRBD1. This CDR3 region has 13 residues. With V trimmed by 4 bases and J by 9 bases, 8 bases remained unmatched. In germline, CDR1 is MNHEY, CDR2 SMNVEV (reference sequence). The CDR3 bases are TGTGCCAGCAGTTGGCCAGGGGGCTCGGTGCAGTACTTC. Translation: CASSWPGGSVQYF.

CDR3 coding DNA: TGCGCCAGCAGCTTAGGGGGGTTTAGCGATGAGCAGTTCTTC. This gives the protein CASSLGGFSDEQFF. V is TRBV5-1 and J is TRBJ2-1; D might be TRBD1 or TRBD2, each matching 6 bases. This CDR3 region has 14 residues. The germline V gene encodes CDR1 SGHRS and CDR2 YFSETQ. Deletions cut 2 bases from V and 8 bases from J, with 14 bases between.

The gene calls are TRBV10-1 and TRBJ1-1; D call uncertain. The germline V gene has CDR1 WNHNN and CDR2 SYGVQD (reference sequence). Trimming stripped 6 bases from V and 8 bases from J, with 16 bases between. This CDR3 contains 13 residues. The CDR3 reads CASRTEIYGEAFF. CDR3 DNA: TGCGCCAGCAGAACCGAGATTTACGGGGAAGCTTTCTTT.

The rearrangement joins TRBV28 to TRBJ1-1; perhaps TRBD1 as D (5 bases). This CDR3 is 15 amino acids long. CDR1 and CDR2 (germline): MDHEN, SYDVKM. Trimming removed 3 bases from V and 4 bases from J, with 15 bases in between. The CDR3 region is CASSFAGPSSTEAFF. The CDR3, as DNA: TGTGCCAGCAGTTTCGCAGGGCCCTCCAGCACTGAAGCTTTCTTT.

J is TRBJ2-2 and V is TRBV5-6; D not resolved. The germline V and J ends were trimmed by 4 bases and 5 bases, with 9 bases remaining between them. The CDR3 is 13 amino acids. The germline V gene has CDR1 SGHDT and CDR2 YYEEEE. The CDR3 DNA sequence: TGTGCCAGCAGCCCCCGTGGGACCGGGGAGCTGTTTTTT. Its protein product is CASSPRGTGELFF.

V and J are TRBV11-2 and TRBJ2-1; 7 bases map to TRBD1. Germline loops: CDR1 SGHAT, CDR2 FQNNGV. The trim removed 5 bases at V and 8 bases at J, leaving 12 bases unmatched. The CDR3 covers 15 residues. The DNA for the CDR3 is TGTGCCAGCAGCCTTTTGGACAGGACTTTCTATGAGCAGTTCTTC. Protein: CASSLLDRTFYEQFF.

CDR3 nucleotides: TGTGCCAGCTCACCACGGACAAACACTGAAGCTTTCTTT. This codes for CASSPRTNTEAFF. The V call is TRBV18, the J call TRBJ1-1, with D possibly matching TRBD1 (5 bases). V lost 1 base to trimming and J lost 2 bases, with 5 bases between them. The CDR3 covers 13 residues. Germline CDR1 and CDR2: KGHSH and LQKENI.

V is TRBV5-6 and J is TRBJ1-1; a possible D gene is TRBD1 (5 bases). CDR3 size: 13 residues. The V end lost 2 bases, the J end lost 9 bases, and 14 bases lay between the germline ends. CDR1 is SGHDT, CDR2 YYEEEE, per germline. The CDR3 DNA follows: TGTGCCAGCAGCTTTAATGGGGCCCACCAAGCTTTCTTT. It yields the protein CASSFNGAHQAFF.

The genes are TRBV4-1 and TRBJ1-4, with 10 positions matching TRBD1. The CDR3 consists of 18 residues. Germline CDR1 is MGHRA and CDR2 is YSYEKL. V was pared by 6 bases and J by 4 bases, with 14 bases of the junction left unmatched. This CDR3 reads CASRPGPGQGSINEKLFF. DNA for the CDR3: TGCGCCAGCAGACCCGGCCCGGGACAGGGGTCGATTAATGAAAAACTGTTTTTT.

This clone was picked up a small number of times. The V and J genes are TRBV4-1 and TRBJ1-2; 9 nucleotides agree with TRBD1. Germline V gene sequence: CDR1 MGHRA, CDR2 YSYEKL. Trimming cost V 9 bases and J 2 bases; bases outside gene matches: 4. The CDR3 consists of 13 residues. Here the CDR3 reads CASRGTGNYGYTF. CDR3 sequence (DNA): TGCGCCAGTCGGGGGACAGGGAACTATGGCTACACCTTC.

The chain's CDR3 is CAISERTGQGNYGYTF. CDR3 in DNA: TGTGCCATCAGTGAAAGAACGGGACAGGGTAACTATGGCTACACCTTC. The chain uses TRBV10-3 and TRBJ1-2, with 9 bases matching TRBD1. The CDR3 sequence is 16 residues long. CDR1 and CDR2 (germline): ENHRY, SYGVKD. The trim removed 3 bases at V and 1 base at J, leaving 6 bases unmatched.

The J gene is TRBJ1-1, the V gene TRBV6-1; D is ambiguous. From germline, CDR1 is MNHNS and CDR2 SASEGT. The germline V and J ends were trimmed by 3 bases and 4 bases, with 6 bases remaining between them. The CDR3 totals 12 residues. In DNA form, the CDR3 reads TGTGCCAGCAGTGAGGTTGGCACTGAAGCTTTCTTT. Translating it yields CASSEVGTEAFF.

This sequence joins TRBV18 and TRBJ1-4; maybe TRBD1 (5 bases). The V gene's germline CDR1 is KGHSH and CDR2 LQKENI. This CDR3 comprises 14 residues. The ends were cut back, 4 bases at V and 3 bases at J, with 9 bases in the middle. CDR3 bases: TGTGCCAGCTCACAGTGGGGCTCTAATGAAAAACTGTTTTTT. Translation: CASSQWGSNEKLFF.

The CDR3 here is CASSRAGTDYTGELFF. CDR3 DNA: TGTGCCAGCAGCCGCGCCGGGACAGATTACACCGGGGAGCTGTTTTTT. The chain is built from TRBV11-2 and TRBJ2-2; 7 bases match TRBD1. The CDR3 runs 16 residues. The germline CDR1 and CDR2 sequences are SGHAT and FQNNGV. The junction had 9 bases not matched to a gene; V was cut back by 5 bases and J by 3 bases.

The chain joins TRBV28 to TRBJ1-3; 7 bases fit TRBD1. The junction had 3 bases not matched to a gene; V was cut back by 8 bases and J by 8 bases. Germline-derived CDR1 and CDR2 are MDHEN and SYDVKM. This CDR3 spans 11 amino acids. The DNA of the CDR3 is TGTGCCAGCCTACAGGGGTACACCATATATTTT. It translates to CASLQGYTIYF.

The chain recombines TRBV7-2 with TRBJ1-1; D may be TRBD1 (5 bases). V shed 3 bases and J shed 8 bases, with 13 bases lying between them. The CDR3 consists of 13 residues. CDR1 is SGHTA, CDR2 FQGNSA, per germline. CDR3 nucleotides: TGTGCCAGCAGCTTTGGGGCTTCAGGGGAAGCTTTCTTT. Translated, it gives CASSFGASGEAFF.

The rearrangement links TRBV6-6 to TRBJ1-2; the D is unclear. V lost 2 bases and J lost 3, with 1 base in between. The CDR3 sequence is 11 residues long. Germline V gene data show CDR1 as MNHNY and CDR2 as SVGAGI (reference sequence). The CDR3 coding sequence is TGTGCCAGCAGTTACGACTATGGCTACACCTTC. Its translation: CASSYDYGYTF.

The chain carries TRBV6-6 and TRBJ2-5, with TRBD2 matching 11 bases. Germline-derived CDR1 and CDR2 are MNHNY and SVGAGI (reference sequence). The CDR3 extends over 15 amino acids. With V trimmed by 7 bases and J by 5 bases, 9 bases remained unmatched. In DNA, the CDR3 is TGTGCCAGCACCCCCCGGACTAGCGGGCGGGAGACCCAGTACTTC. It translates to CASTPRTSGRETQYF.

V and J are TRBV6-5 and TRBJ2-1, with 11 bases identical to TRBD2. This CDR3 spans 13 amino acids. Germline CDR1 and CDR2: MNHEY and SVGAGI. After removal of 2 bases from V and 10 bases from J, the junction contained 1 base not matched to a gene. The CDR3 reads CASSYPSGGEQFF. The CDR3 DNA follows: TGTGCCAGCAGTTACCCTAGCGGGGGGGAGCAGTTCTTC.

The chain employs TRBV5-4 and TRBJ2-1, with D possibly matching TRBD2 (7 bases). This CDR3 is built from 14 residues. V lost 3 bases and J lost 8, with 15 bases in between. Germline V gene data show CDR1 as SGHNT and CDR2 as YYREEE (reference sequence). CDR3 loop: CASSWRGRADEQFF. The CDR3 DNA sequence: TGTGCCAGCAGCTGGAGGGGGAGGGCGGATGAGCAGTTCTTC.